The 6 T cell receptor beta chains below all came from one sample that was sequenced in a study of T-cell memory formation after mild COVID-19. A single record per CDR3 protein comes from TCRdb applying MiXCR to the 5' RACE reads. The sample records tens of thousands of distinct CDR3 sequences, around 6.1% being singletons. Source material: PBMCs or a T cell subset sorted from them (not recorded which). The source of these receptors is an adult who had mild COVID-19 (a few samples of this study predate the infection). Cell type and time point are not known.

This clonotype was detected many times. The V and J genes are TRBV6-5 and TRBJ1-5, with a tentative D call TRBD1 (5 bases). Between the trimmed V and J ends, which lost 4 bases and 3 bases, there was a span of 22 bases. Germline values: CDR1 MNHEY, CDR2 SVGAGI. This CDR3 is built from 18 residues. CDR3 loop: CASSSLPPRGGNNQPQHF. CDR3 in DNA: TGTGCCAGCAGTTCTCTACCCCCCCGGGGCGGGAACAATCAGCCCCAGCATTTT.

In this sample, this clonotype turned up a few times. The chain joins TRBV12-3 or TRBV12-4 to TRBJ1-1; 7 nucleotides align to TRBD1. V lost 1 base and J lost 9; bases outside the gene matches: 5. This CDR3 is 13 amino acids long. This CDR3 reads CASSLEGAQKAFF. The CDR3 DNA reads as TGTGCCAGCAGTTTAGAGGGGGCGCAGAAAGCTTTCTTT.

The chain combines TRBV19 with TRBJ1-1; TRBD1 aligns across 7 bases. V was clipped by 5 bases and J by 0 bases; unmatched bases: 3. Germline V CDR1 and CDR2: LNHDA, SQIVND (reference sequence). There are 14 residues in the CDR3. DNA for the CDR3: TGTGCCAGTAGTGCGGGACAGCTGAACACTGAAGCTTTCTTT. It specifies CASSAGQLNTEAFF.

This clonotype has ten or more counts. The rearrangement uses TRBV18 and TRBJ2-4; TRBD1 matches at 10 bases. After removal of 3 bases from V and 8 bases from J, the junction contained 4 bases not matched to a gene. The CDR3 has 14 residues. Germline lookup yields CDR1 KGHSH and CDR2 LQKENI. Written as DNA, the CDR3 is TGTGCCAGCTCACCGACAGGGACAGGGGACATTCAGTACTTC. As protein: CASSPTGTGDIQYF.

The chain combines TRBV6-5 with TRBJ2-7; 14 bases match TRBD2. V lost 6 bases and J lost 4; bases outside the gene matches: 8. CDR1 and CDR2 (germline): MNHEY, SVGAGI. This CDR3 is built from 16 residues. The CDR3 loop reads CASSSGLAGGRYEQYF. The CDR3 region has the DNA TGTGCCAGCAGCTCCGGACTAGCGGGAGGTAGATACGAGCAGTACTTC.

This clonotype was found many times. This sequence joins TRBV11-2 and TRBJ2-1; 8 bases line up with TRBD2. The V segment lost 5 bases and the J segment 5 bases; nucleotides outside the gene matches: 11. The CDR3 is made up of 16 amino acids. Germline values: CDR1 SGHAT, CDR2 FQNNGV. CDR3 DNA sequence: TGTGCCAGCAGCCCCGAGGGACTAGTCGGAGACAATGAGCAGTTCTTC. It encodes CASSPEGLVGDNEQFF. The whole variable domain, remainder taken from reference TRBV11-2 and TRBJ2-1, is EAGVAQSPRYKIIEKRQSVAFWCNPISGHATLYWYQQILGQGPKLLIQFQNNGVVDDSQLPKDRFSAERLKGVDSTLKIQPAKLEDSAVYLCASSPEGLVGDNEQFFGPGTRLTVL.